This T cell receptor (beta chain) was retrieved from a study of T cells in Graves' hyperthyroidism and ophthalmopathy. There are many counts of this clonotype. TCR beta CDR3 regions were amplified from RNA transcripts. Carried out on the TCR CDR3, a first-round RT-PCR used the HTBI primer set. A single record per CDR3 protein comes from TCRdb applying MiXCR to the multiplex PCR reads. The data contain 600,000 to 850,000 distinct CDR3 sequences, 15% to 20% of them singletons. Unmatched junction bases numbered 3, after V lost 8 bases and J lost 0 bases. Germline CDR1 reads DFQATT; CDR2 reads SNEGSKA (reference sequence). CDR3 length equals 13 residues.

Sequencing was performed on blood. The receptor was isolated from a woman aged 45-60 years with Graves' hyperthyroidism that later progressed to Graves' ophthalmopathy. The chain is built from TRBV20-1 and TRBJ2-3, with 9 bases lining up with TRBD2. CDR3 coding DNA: TGCAGTATAGCGGGGGATAGCACAGATACGCAGTATTTT. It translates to CSIAGDSTDTQYF.